This TCR beta chain was obtained from a study of blood T cell repertoires in COVID-19. Study-wide background: In each case, the material was cDNA or gDNA derived from T cells, B-cell-depleted T cells, or PBMCs.

The germline V and J ends were trimmed by 1 base and 2 bases, with 8 bases remaining between them. Per the germline V gene, CDR1 is SEHNR and CDR2 is FQNEAQ (reference sequence). The CDR3 runs to 14 residues. Sequenced by immunoSEQ multiplex PCR; TCRdb stores in-frame clones only, minus some. The sample has 100,000 to 150,000 clones, over 75% seen once; the top ten hold roughly 10%. The sequencing sample was made of peripheral blood. The TCR originated in a man in his forties with active or convalescent COVID-19. The chain links TRBV7-9 to TRBJ1-2; D is unresolved. The CDR3 DNA is TGTGCCAGCAGCTTAGGCGTTTCCAACTATGGCTACACCTTC. This sequence encodes CASSLGVSNYGYTF.